This T cell receptor beta chain is from a study of technical replicates of blood from a handful of donors (dated by TCRdb to 2017 to 2019). The library was built by means of the immunoSEQ multiplex PCR assay. The source is immuneACCESS, and TCRdb retained only in-frame sequences with V and J called. Part of the clones is not carried over; for the studies checked, unresolved V genes explain less than half of this, and the remainder is unexplained. The table for this sample lists roughly 68,000 clones; more than 85% of them were counted only once. The ten largest account for around 5% of the sample. Turning to this clone: No antigen is known for it. No base-level quality is on record; no much larger clone is a single base apart.

The CDR3 numbers 15 residues from cysteine through phenylalanine. Only the CDR3 region is kept as DNA, spanning 45 bases read in frame from base 1. CDR1 SGHDT and CDR2 YYEEEE were looked up in the germline V gene. V loses 0 bases, J loses 5 bases, and the germline ends lie 12 bases apart. The sequenced sample was PBMCs. The source is a human donor in good health. Some clones in this sample may be carry-over from other donors' samples. This sequence uses TRBV5-6 and TRBJ2-1; the D region possibly corresponds to TRBD1 (7 bases align). Read as DNA, the sequence is TGTGCCAGCAGCTTGGCAGGGGGGTGGAACAATGAGCAGTTCTTC. Its coded protein is CASSLAGGWNNEQFF.